This TCR beta chain was sequenced for a study of blood T cells in healthy people across ages. Notes on this clonotype: Its antigen is not known.

Points from the study as a whole: There were more naive CD4+ cells and higher diversity in long-lived donors than in aged donors. A strong correlation between TCR beta diversity and naive T cell percentage was seen.

A second PCR of 7 to 11 cycles used a sample-barcoded 5' primer and a J-beta primer mix. TCRdb called the 5' RACE reads again in MiXCR, with one record for every CDR3 protein. The data show about 580,000 distinct CDR3 sequences, around half seen once. The sample was blood. The receptor comes from a man at least 80 years old in good health.

CDR3 coding DNA: TGTGCCAGCAGCCGTCCCCCGGGTGTTTACAATGAGCAGTTCTTC. Residues: CASSRPPGVYNEQFF. This chain joins TRBV3-1 and TRBJ2-1; D unresolved. The CDR3 has 15 residues. The V end lost 4 bases, the J end lost 4 bases, and 14 bases lay between the germline ends. Germline CDR1 LGHDT, CDR2 YNNKEL (reference sequence).